Shown below are 28 T cell receptor beta chains from a single sample sequenced in a study of response to subunit inactivated influenza vaccine. One entry per CDR3 protein results from TCRdb running MiXCR on the RT-PCR reads. The top ten clones hold 11% of a sample with about 580,000 distinct CDR3 sequences, about 14% of them seen once. The input for sequencing was PBMCs from blood, taken 11 to 12 days after vaccination. These TCRs come from a man aged 50 to 59 who received an inactivated influenza vaccine.

The chain is built from TRBV20-1 and TRBJ2-1; D possibly corresponds to TRBD2 (6 bases). The CDR3 has 13 residues. The germline V gene has CDR1 DFQATT and CDR2 SNEGSKA (reference sequence). The CDR3 here is CSVWDSSYNEQFF. As DNA, the CDR3 is TGCAGCGTCTGGGACTCCTCCTACAATGAGCAGTTCTTC.

The gene calls are TRBV29-1 and TRBJ2-2, with D possibly being TRBD1 or TRBD2 (5 bases each). Trimming took off 6 bases at V and 0 bases at J, with 14 bases between the two ends. CDR1 SQVTM and CDR2 ANQGSEA come from the germline V gene. This CDR3 comprises 15 residues. The CDR3 here is CSVAVGTANTGELFF. The CDR3 bases are TGCAGCGTCGCCGTAGGGACCGCGAACACCGGGGAGCTGTTTTTT.

The chain has TRBV13 and TRBJ2-3, with 12 bases identical to TRBD2. Trimming at V came to 0 bases and at J to 2 bases, leaving 6 bases not matched to a gene. Germline V gene data show CDR1 as PRHDT and CDR2 as FYEKMQ (reference sequence). This CDR3 region has 18 residues. CDR3 nucleotides: TGTGCCAGCAGCTTAGGCCGGCTAGCGGGAGGGACCACAGATACGCAGTATTTT. Protein: CASSLGRLAGGTTDTQYF.

This clonotype has only a few counts. At one end the junction does not follow the germline gene, possibly because of a read error. This sequence joins TRBV12-3 or TRBV12-4 and TRBJ2-1; possibly TRBD2 for D (6 bases). CDR3 length: 14 residues. The CDR3 coding sequence is TGTGCCAGCATTTTACGGAGGGCTCCCGGTGAGCAGTTCTTC. It encodes CASILRRAPGEQFF.

The gene calls are TRBV7-9 and TRBJ2-7, with 7 nucleotides matching TRBD2. V shed 5 bases, J shed 2 bases, and the junction held 9 bases outside the gene matches. This CDR3 is built from 15 residues. CDR1 is SEHNR and CDR2 is FQNEAQ in the germline V gene (reference sequence). CDR3 sequence reads: CASSPQREGTYEQYF. The CDR3 bases are TGTGCCAGCAGCCCTCAGCGGGAAGGAACCTACGAGCAGTACTTC.

The gene calls are TRBV25-1 and TRBJ2-7, with 7 bases aligning to TRBD2. This CDR3 has 16 residues. V shed 0 bases and J 3 bases; nucleotides not matched to a gene: 8. Germline CDR1 MGHDK, CDR2 SYGVNS. CDR3 sequence reads: CASSEYGLAGSYEQYF. DNA of the CDR3: TGTGCCAGCAGTGAATATGGCTTAGCGGGTAGCTACGAGCAGTACTTC.

The chain combines TRBV6-1 with TRBJ1-2, with a tentative D call TRBD1 (5 bases). Germline V gives CDR1 MNHNS, CDR2 SASEGT. This CDR3 region has 14 residues. Trimming shortened V by 3 bases and J by 4 bases, and 12 bases separated the two germline ends. This chain's CDR3 is CASSDKGYGYGYTF. CDR3 sequence (DNA): TGTGCCAGCAGTGACAAGGGGTATGGCTATGGCTACACCTTC.

V usage is TRBV30 and J usage is TRBJ2-5; tentatively, D is TRBD2 (5 bases). V was trimmed by 5 bases and J by 5 bases, leaving 18 bases between them. In germline, CDR1 is GTSNPN, CDR2 SVGIG (reference sequence). This CDR3 spans 14 amino acids. CDR3 in DNA: TGTGCCTGGCGTTGGGTCGCTAGCCGGGAGACCCAGTACTTC. This codes for CAWRWVASRETQYF.

In its sample, this clonotype was seen a few times. The genes are TRBV29-1 and TRBJ2-1; either TRBD1 or TRBD2 may fit D (5 bases each). The CDR3 runs 18 residues. With 7 bases removed from V and 0 bases from J, the gap between germline ends came to 25 bases. Germline-derived CDR1 and CDR2 are SQVTM and ANQGSEA. CDR3 nucleotide sequence: TGCAGCGCCATAAGTACCGAGACCGGGACCAACTCCTACAATGAGCAGTTCTTC. It translates to CSAISTETGTNSYNEQFF.

V gene TRBV5-4 combines with J gene TRBJ2-1; TRBD2 is a possible D gene (5 bases). The CDR3 has 11 amino acids. The V and J ends lost 4 bases and 16 bases respectively, with 15 bases between them. The germline V gene encodes CDR1 SGHNT and CDR2 YYREEE (reference sequence). The DNA of the CDR3 is TGTGCCAGCAGCCAGTCAACTAGGTTATTCTTC. Residues: CASSQSTRLFF.

This clonotype has a handful of counts. J is TRBJ2-5 and V is TRBV20-1, with D perhaps TRBD2 (5 bases). This CDR3 has 13 amino acids. The germline V gene has CDR1 DFQATT and CDR2 SNEGSKA (reference sequence). Trimming took off 5 bases at V and 5 bases at J, with 15 bases between the two ends. CDR3 protein: CSASRPPGETQYF. The CDR3 DNA reads as TGCAGTGCTTCCAGACCTCCGGGGGAGACCCAGTACTTC.

The V gene is TRBV5-1, the J gene TRBJ1-1; D is perhaps TRBD1 (6 bases). The germline V gene encodes CDR1 SGHRS and CDR2 YFSETQ. V was cut by 4 bases and J by 2 bases, with 12 bases left in between. The CDR3 spans 14 residues. The CDR3 DNA reads TGCGCCAGCAGCGCGGGGGCTTTAAACACTGAAGCTTTCTTT. It translates to CASSAGALNTEAFF.

The chain couples TRBV6-1 to TRBJ2-1; the match to TRBD2 covers 10 bases. V lost 5 bases to trimming and J lost 12 bases; unmatched junction nucleotides: 7. This CDR3 contains 13 residues. Germline V gene lookup returns CDR1 MNHNS and CDR2 SASEGT. The CDR3 region has the DNA TGTGCCAGCAGTCCTAGCGGGGGCTTTGGGCAGTTCTTC. Translation gives CASSPSGGFGQFF.

This clonotype was counted between two and nine times. The chain couples TRBV7-6 to TRBJ2-5, with TRBD2 matching 13 bases. The CDR3 loop spans 15 amino acids. V lost 4 bases and J lost 5; bases outside the gene matches: 4. Germline V gene data show CDR1 as SGHVS and CDR2 as FNYEAQ. DNA of the CDR3: TGTGCCAGCAGCTCGACTAGCGGGAGGTGGGAGACCCAGTACTTC. Its translation: CASSSTSGRWETQYF.

CDR3 nucleotides: TGTGCCACCAGCAGAGAGAGAGTCCCCACCTACGAGCAGTACTTC. Its translation: CATSRERVPTYEQYF. The chain carries TRBV15 and TRBJ2-7; D is ambiguous. Germline V lookup: CDR1 LNHNV, CDR2 YYDKDF (reference sequence). The CDR3 has 15 amino acids. The germline V and J ends were trimmed by 0 bases and 2 bases, with 11 bases remaining between them.

This chain links TRBV20-1 with TRBJ2-7; 8 bases map to TRBD1. The germline V gene encodes CDR1 DFQATT and CDR2 SNEGSKA (reference sequence). Trimming at V came to 6 bases and at J to 1 base, leaving 8 bases not matched to a gene. This CDR3 spans 14 amino acids. CDR3: CSASPGQVSYEQYF. In DNA form, the CDR3 reads TGCAGTGCAAGCCCGGGACAGGTTTCCTACGAGCAGTACTTC.

This clonotype was seen a few times. This sequence joins TRBV28 and TRBJ2-1; D assignment may be TRBD1 or TRBD2 (6 bases each). The V end lost 8 bases, the J end lost 5 bases, and 16 bases lay between the germline ends. Germline CDR1 reads MDHEN; CDR2 reads SYDVKM. The CDR3 length is 14 residues. The CDR3 here is CASHGTPGDNEQFF. The CDR3 nucleotides are TGTGCCAGCCACGGGACTCCAGGGGACAATGAGCAGTTCTTC.

In this sample, this clonotype turned up a few times. The CDR3 here is CASSQDTSGANVLTF. CDR3 bases: TGTGCCAGCAGCCAAGACACCTCTGGGGCCAACGTCCTGACTTTC. The chain employs TRBV3-1 and TRBJ2-6, with D unclear. Looked up from germline, CDR1 is LGHDT and CDR2 is YNNKEL (reference sequence). The CDR3 loop spans 15 amino acids. Between the trimmed V and J ends, which lost 0 bases and 0 bases, there was a span of 3 bases.

This clonotype has only a few counts. The V and J genes are TRBV5-1 and TRBJ2-2, with D tentatively TRBD1 or TRBD2 (5 bases each). The germline V gene encodes CDR1 SGHRS and CDR2 YFSETQ. The CDR3 runs to 18 residues. Deletions cut 4 bases from V and 3 bases from J, with 22 bases between. CDR3 nucleotides: TGCGCCAGCAGCACGGACCCCCCCTTGAGGGGAGACACCGGGGAGCTGTTTTTT. Amino acid sequence: CASSTDPPLRGDTGELFF.

V is TRBV25-1 and J is TRBJ2-2; the match to TRBD1 covers 8 bases. With 7 bases clipped from V and 3 bases from J, the junction kept 7 bases outside the gene matches. The CDR3 runs 15 residues. CDR1 is MGHDK and CDR2 is SYGVNS in the germline V gene. CDR3 loop: CASTQTGADTGELFF. In DNA form, the CDR3 reads TGTGCCAGCACCCAGACAGGGGCAGACACCGGGGAGCTGTTTTTT.

The rearrangement links TRBV9 to TRBJ1-6; tentative D call: TRBD1 (5 bases). The CDR3 totals 17 residues. Trimming left V 0 bases short and J 3 bases short, with 13 bases between. CDR1 is SGDLS and CDR2 is YYNGEE in the germline V gene. The CDR3 nucleotides read TGTGCCAGCAGCGTAGGGGCAGGGCGATTCTATAATTCACCCCTCCACTTT. This gives the protein CASSVGAGRFYNSPLHF.

This clonotype was seen a handful of times. The chain has TRBV28 and TRBJ1-5; 8 bases fit TRBD1. Germline CDR1 MDHEN, CDR2 SYDVKM. V was clipped by 3 bases and J by 1 base; unmatched bases: 5. The CDR3 loop spans 16 amino acids. The CDR3 DNA is TGTGCCAGCAGTTTCGTCAGGGGGCAAAGCAATCAGCCCCAGCATTTT. Translated: CASSFVRGQSNQPQHF.

The rearrangement links TRBV5-1 to TRBJ1-1; 9 bases line up with TRBD1. The CDR3 spans 16 residues. Germline assignment: CDR1 SGHRS and CDR2 YFSETQ. V shed 3 bases, J shed 0 bases, and the junction held 6 bases outside the gene matches. The CDR3 DNA is TGCGCCAGCAGCTGGGGGGGACAGGGAATGAACACTGAAGCTTTCTTT. Translation gives CASSWGGQGMNTEAFF.

The chain couples TRBV5-1 to TRBJ2-5, with 16 nucleotides matching TRBD2. V gave up 3 bases and J gave up 3 bases; unmatched junction bases: 8. The CDR3 is 18 amino acids. CDR1 is SGHRS and CDR2 is YFSETQ in the germline V gene. The CDR3 region is CASSSGTSGGASKETQYF. CDR3 nucleotide sequence: TGCGCCAGCAGCTCTGGGACTAGCGGGGGGGCATCTAAAGAGACCCAGTACTTC.

This clonotype was seen only a few times. J is TRBJ2-2 and V is TRBV20-1, with 7 bases identical to TRBD1. Germline V gene lookup returns CDR1 DFQATT and CDR2 SNEGSKA (reference sequence). The CDR3 is 16 amino acids. After removal of 3 bases from V and 5 bases from J, the junction contained 12 bases not matched to a gene. The CDR3 loop reads CSARSPRGIWTGELFF. The DNA of the CDR3 is TGCAGTGCTAGGAGCCCCAGGGGGATCTGGACCGGGGAGCTGTTTTTT.

The J gene is TRBJ2-2, the V gene TRBV11-2; a weak D match, TRBD2 (5 bases). Germline V lookup: CDR1 SGHAT, CDR2 FQNNGV. This CDR3 region has 14 residues. Between the trimmed V and J ends, which lost 1 base and 6 bases, there was a span of 9 bases. Here the CDR3 DNA reads TGTGCCAGCAGCTTAGCGGGGTGGGCCGGGGAGCTGTTTTTT. Translation: CASSLAGWAGELFF. The whole variable domain, remainder taken from reference TRBV11-2 and TRBJ2-2, is EAGVAQSPRYKIIEKRQSVAFWCNPISGHATLYWYQQILGQGPKLLIQFQNNGVVDDSQLPKDRFSAERLKGVDSTLKIQPAKLEDSAVYLCASSLAGWAGELFFGEGSRLTVL.

This clonotype has more than one count but fewer than ten. The chain recombines TRBV11-1 with TRBJ2-7; tentatively, D is TRBD1 or TRBD2 (5 bases each). The CDR3 has 15 amino acids. V lost 4 bases, J lost 0 bases, and 13 bases lay in between. The germline V gene encodes CDR1 SGHAT and CDR2 FQDESV (reference sequence). CDR3 coding DNA: TGTGCCAGCAGCTACCGGGACGGCCGCTCCTACGAGCAGTACTTC. Its protein is CASSYRDGRSYEQYF. The full variable domain, its missing parts supplied by reference TRBV11-1 and TRBJ2-7, is EAEVAQSPRYKITEKSQAVAFWCDPISGHATLYWYRQILGQGPELLVQFQDESVVDDSQLPKDRFSAERLKGVDSTLKIQPAELGDSAMYLCASSYRDGRSYEQYFGPGTRLTVT.

This clonotype was seen a few times. CDR3 in amino acids: CASDLRAPSSYNEQFF. The CDR3 bases are TGTGCCAGCGACCTCAGGGCACCCAGCTCCTACAATGAGCAGTTCTTC. The chain is built from TRBV7-9 and TRBJ2-1; a possible D gene is TRBD1 (5 bases). Deletions cut 8 bases from V and 0 bases from J, with 17 bases between. Germline CDR1 is SEHNR and CDR2 is FQNEAQ (reference sequence). This CDR3 spans 16 amino acids.